This T cell receptor (beta chain) emerged from a study of CD8 T cells in Susac syndrome. Sequencing of TCR beta was performed on blood CD8+ T cells and on blood CD4+ T cells. The multiple sclerosis control cohort comprised treatment-naive individuals presenting with stable or active relapsing-remitting disease. FACS enriched CD8+ TEMRA cells, while bulk CD8+ and CD4+ were negatively isolated. An input of about 0.5 to 1 ug of RNA was subjected to reverse transcription using random hexamers. An immunoSEQ multiplex PCR generated amplified TCR beta CDR3 products spanning 54 Vbeta and 13 Jbeta. TCRdb re-analysed the immunoSEQ multiplex PCR reads in MiXCR, keeping a single row per CDR3 protein. This table has 160,000 or so distinct CDR3 sequences, approximately 95% appearing once. With 3 bases removed from V and 2 bases from J, the gap between germline ends came to 2 bases. Germline V gene sequence: CDR1 SQVTM, CDR2 ANQGSEA. CDR3 size: 11 residues.

Material: CD8+ T cells from PBMCs. This chain joins TRBV29-1 and TRBJ1-3; D not certain. The TCR was taken from a human donor with multiple sclerosis. This CDR3 is CSVDAGNTIYF. CDR3 nucleotide sequence: TGCAGCGTTGACGCTGGAAACACCATATATTTT.